The rows below give T cell receptor beta chains drawn from one sample of a study of cytomegalovirus exposure and HLA in healthy donors. Data came from immunoSEQ multiplex PCR; TCRdb stores just in-frame clones and leaves some out. The sample comprises about 130,000 clones, over 70% of which are singletons, and roughly 4% rests with the top ten. The specimen was PBMCs. The receptors were gathered from a woman aged 40 to 50 in good health and CMV-seronegative. The CDR3 runs from the conserved cysteine through the conserved F or W. The order of the fields is clone size, V gene, D gene, J gene, CDR3 protein, CDR3 DNA. A D gene is named only where the DNA matches it firmly. Where a row states a size, it is once, few, many or the class of an expanded clone; other rows omit it.

clone size: -
V gene: TRBV6-5
D gene: -
J gene: TRBJ1-6
CDR3 protein: CASTATGDYNSPLHF
CDR3 DNA: TGTGCCAGCACCGCGACAGGAGACTATAATTCACCCCTCCACTTT

clone size: -
V gene: TRBV5-8
D gene: TRBD1
J gene: TRBJ1-5
CDR3 protein: CASSGQGGYSNQPQHF
CDR3 DNA: TGTGCCAGCAGCGGACAGGGGGGATATAGCAATCAGCCCCAGCATTTT

clone size: few
V gene: TRBV6-6
D gene: -
J gene: TRBJ2-2
CDR3 protein: CASNTNRDTGELFF
CDR3 DNA: TGTGCCAGCAACACCAACCGGGACACCGGGGAGCTGTTTTTT

clone size: few
V gene: TRBV5-4
D gene: TRBD1
J gene: TRBJ1-1
CDR3 protein: CASSYVGGASTEAFF
CDR3 DNA: TGTGCCAGCAGCTACGTAGGGGGCGCGAGCACTGAAGCTTTCTTT

clone size: -
V gene: TRBV4-3
D gene: -
J gene: TRBJ1-1
CDR3 protein: CASSQEDRNTEAFF
CDR3 DNA: TGCGCCAGCAGCCAAGAGGACAGAAACACTGAAGCTTTCTTT

clone size: -
V gene: TRBV9
D gene: TRBD2
J gene: TRBJ2-1
CDR3 protein: CASSVAGGRIAGGISEQFF
CDR3 DNA: TGTGCCAGCAGCGTAGCGGGGGGAAGAATAGCGGGGGGAATCAGTGAGCAGTTCTTC

clone size: -
V gene: TRBV19
D gene: -
J gene: TRBJ1-5
CDR3 protein: CASRSGGVNGNQPQHF
CDR3 DNA: TGTGCCAGTAGAAGTGGGGGGGTAAATGGCAATCAGCCCCAGCATTTT

clone size: once
V gene: TRBV5-1
D gene: TRBD2
J gene: TRBJ2-2
CDR3 protein: CASSHGLAGGPGELFF
CDR3 DNA: TGCGCCAGCAGCCATGGACTAGCGGGGGGCCCCGGGGAGCTGTTTTTT

clone size: -
V gene: TRBV2
D gene: -
J gene: TRBJ1-2
CDR3 protein: CASSGWRESYGYTF
CDR3 DNA: TGTGCCAGCAGTGGCTGGAGGGAGAGCTATGGCTACACCTTC

clone size: -
V gene: TRBV7-9
D gene: TRBD1
J gene: TRBJ2-7
CDR3 protein: CSSSLDRGPSEQYF
CDR3 DNA: TGTTCCAGCAGCTTAGACAGGGGGCCCAGCGAGCAGTACTTC

clone size: few
V gene: TRBV4-3
D gene: -
J gene: TRBJ2-1
CDR3 protein: CASSQDQTSRYNEQFF
CDR3 DNA: TGCGCCAGCAGCCAAGATCAGACCTCTAGATACAATGAGCAGTTCTTC

clone size: -
V gene: TRBV4-3
D gene: -
J gene: TRBJ2-1
CDR3 protein: CASSQDQGEGEQFF
CDR3 DNA: TGCGCCAGCAGCCAAGATCAAGGGGAAGGGGAGCAGTTCTTC

clone size: -
V gene: TRBV6-6
D gene: TRBD1
J gene: TRBJ2-5
CDR3 protein: CASRLSRQGNRETQYF
CDR3 DNA: TGTGCCAGCAGACTCTCAAGACAGGGGAACAGGGAGACCCAGTACTTC

clone size: -
V gene: TRBV9
D gene: -
J gene: TRBJ2-5
CDR3 protein: CASSVSSGLEETQYF
CDR3 DNA: TGTGCCAGCAGCGTATCGAGCGGACTCGAAGAGACCCAGTACTTC

clone size: -
V gene: TRBV18
D gene: TRBD2
J gene: TRBJ2-2
CDR3 protein: CASSPIAGDTGELFF
CDR3 DNA: TGTGCCAGCTCACCGATAGCGGGAGACACCGGGGAGCTGTTTTTT

clone size: -
V gene: TRBV5-6
D gene: -
J gene: TRBJ1-4
CDR3 protein: CASSSRATNEKLFF
CDR3 DNA: TGTGCCAGCAGCTCCAGGGCAACTAATGAAAAACTGTTTTTT

clone size: -
V gene: TRBV7-6
D gene: TRBD2
J gene: TRBJ2-7
CDR3 protein: CASSRAGGEQYF
CDR3 DNA: TGTGCCAGCAGCCGTGCGGGGGGCGAGCAGTACTTC

clone size: -
V gene: TRBV5-1
D gene: TRBD2
J gene: TRBJ2-1
CDR3 protein: CASSLGLAGVNEQFF
CDR3 DNA: TGCGCCAGCAGCTTGGGGCTAGCGGGAGTCAATGAGCAGTTCTTC

clone size: few
V gene: TRBV7-3
D gene: -
J gene: TRBJ2-4
CDR3 protein: CASSLVGGGIQYF
CDR3 DNA: TGTGCCAGCAGCCTCGTCGGGGGAGGCATTCAGTACTTC

clone size: -
V gene: TRBV7-9
D gene: TRBD1
J gene: TRBJ2-7
CDR3 protein: CASSLTGGADEQYF
CDR3 DNA: TGTGCCAGCAGCTTAACAGGGGGAGCGGACGAGCAGTACTTC